This T cell receptor beta chain derives from a study of STAT3 mutations in large granular lymphocyte leukemia. Study overall: Over half of T-LGLL patients had one or more immunosuppressive regimens. Whole-study findings and limits: In several patients, dominant TCR clone burden exceeded STAT3 mutant burden, suggesting STAT3 mutation arose secondarily. TCR clonotype switching after therapy occurred in about 30% of the 18 patients. Differing intervals and regimens complicate linking therapy response to clone burden. At least one immunodominant TCR beta clonotype appeared in every T-cell large granular lymphocyte leukemia patient.

Clones were sequenced by immunoSEQ multiplex PCR, and TCRdb holds only the in-frame ones, with some missing. The data contain under 5,500 clones, 50% to 75% of them singletons. A note on this clone: The antigen is unknown.

The CDR3 runs to 16 residues. Germline trimming cut 5 bases from V and 3 bases from J; bases unmatched to any gene: 7. Germline V gene lookup returns CDR1 SEHNR and CDR2 FQNEAQ (reference sequence). J is TRBJ2-1 and V is TRBV7-9, with 10 bases aligning to TRBD2. Source material: PBMCs. The receptor comes from a human donor with T large granular lymphocyte leukemia. Some clones in this sample may be carry-over from other donors' samples. This CDR3 reads CASSADSGGNYNEQFF. The CDR3 coding sequence is TGTGCCAGCAGCGCGGATAGCGGGGGGAACTACAATGAGCAGTTCTTC.